In this sample, the clone carrying this T cell receptor (beta chain) turned up a few times. Its antigen is currently unknown. The sample belongs to a study of T cells in Graves' hyperthyroidism and ophthalmopathy. Study outcomes and limitations: Most thyroid clonotypes expanded above 0.001 were also detected in blood.

Germline CDR1 is SGHAT and CDR2 is FQNNGV. The CDR3 consists of 16 residues. After removal of 5 bases from V and 0 bases from J, the junction contained 6 bases not matched to a gene. The investigators amplified TCR beta CDR3 regions from RNA transcripts. Carried out on the TCR CDR3, a first-round RT-PCR used the HTBI primer set. Each CDR3 protein is one row after TCRdb ran MiXCR on the multiplex PCR reads. Here the sample spans about 520,000 distinct CDR3 sequences, less than 25% being singletons. The clonotype was recovered from a woman in her 30s with Graves' ophthalmopathy. The sequenced sample was blood. This chain uses TRBV11-2 with TRBJ2-7, with 11 bases aligning to TRBD2. The CDR3 protein is CASSTTSGTPSYEQYF. DNA of the CDR3: TGTGCCAGCAGCACGACTAGCGGGACCCCCTCCTACGAGCAGTACTTC.